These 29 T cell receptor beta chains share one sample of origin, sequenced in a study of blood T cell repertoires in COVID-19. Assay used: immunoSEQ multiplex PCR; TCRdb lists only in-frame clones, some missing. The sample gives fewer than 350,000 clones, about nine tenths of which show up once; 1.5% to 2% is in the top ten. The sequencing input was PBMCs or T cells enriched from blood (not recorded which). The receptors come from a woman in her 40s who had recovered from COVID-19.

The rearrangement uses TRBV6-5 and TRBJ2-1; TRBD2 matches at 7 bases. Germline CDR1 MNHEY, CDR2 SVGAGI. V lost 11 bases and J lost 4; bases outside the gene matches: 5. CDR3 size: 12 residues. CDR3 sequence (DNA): TGTGCCGGGGGGGACGGGTACAATGAGCAGTTCTTC. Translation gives CAGGDGYNEQFF.

DNA for the CDR3: TGTGCCAGCAGGGCCGACAGGTGGGCTAGCAATCAGCCCCAGCATTTT. Translation gives CASRADRWASNQPQHF. This sequence joins TRBV2 and TRBJ1-5; D possibly corresponds to TRBD1 (6 bases). V gave up 6 bases and J gave up 0 bases, with 15 bases separating them. Germline CDR1 and CDR2: SNHLY and FYNNEI. This CDR3 region has 16 residues.

CDR3 loop: CASSRLLGDRGSYEQYF. For the CDR3, the DNA is TGTGCCAGCAGCCGCCTGTTAGGGGACAGGGGATCGTACGAGCAGTACTTC. The chain combines TRBV14 with TRBJ2-7; TRBD1 matches at 10 bases. The CDR3 is 17 amino acids. Germline CDR1 and CDR2: SGHDN and FVKESK. Germline trimming cut 4 bases from V and 4 bases from J; bases unmatched to any gene: 13. Full variable domain (outside the CDR3, taken from reference TRBV14 and TRBJ2-7): EAGVTQFPSHSVIEKGQTVTLRCDPISGHDNLYWYRRVMGKEIKFLLHFVKESKQDESGMPNNRFLAERTGGTYSTLKVQPAELEDSGVYFCASSRLLGDRGSYEQYFGPGTRLTVT.

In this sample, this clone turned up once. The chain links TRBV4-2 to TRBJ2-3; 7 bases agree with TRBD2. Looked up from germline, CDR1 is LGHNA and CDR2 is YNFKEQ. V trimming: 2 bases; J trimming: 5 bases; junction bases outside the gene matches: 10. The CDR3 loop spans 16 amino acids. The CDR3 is CASSQNPGEGQDTQYF. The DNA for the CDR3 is TGTGCCAGCAGCCAAAACCCGGGGGAGGGCCAAGATACGCAGTATTTT.

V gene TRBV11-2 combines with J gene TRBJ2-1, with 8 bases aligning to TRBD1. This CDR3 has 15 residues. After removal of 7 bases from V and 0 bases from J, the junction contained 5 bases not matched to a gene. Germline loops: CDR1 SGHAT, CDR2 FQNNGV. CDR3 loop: CASNPDRASYNEQFF. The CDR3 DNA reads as TGTGCCAGCAATCCGGACAGGGCCTCCTACAATGAGCAGTTCTTC.

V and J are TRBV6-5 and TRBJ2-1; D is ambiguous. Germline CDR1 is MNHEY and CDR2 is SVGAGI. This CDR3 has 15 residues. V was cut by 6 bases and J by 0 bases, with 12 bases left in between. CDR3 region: CASSLQFRSYNEQFF. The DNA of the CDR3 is TGTGCCAGCAGCCTACAGTTTCGCTCCTACAATGAGCAGTTCTTC.

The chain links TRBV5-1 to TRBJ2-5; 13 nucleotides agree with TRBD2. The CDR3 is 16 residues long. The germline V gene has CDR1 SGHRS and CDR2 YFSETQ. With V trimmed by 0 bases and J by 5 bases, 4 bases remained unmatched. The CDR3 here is CASSLGTSGSGETQYF. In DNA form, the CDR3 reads TGCGCCAGCAGCTTGGGGACTAGCGGGAGCGGTGAGACCCAGTACTTC.

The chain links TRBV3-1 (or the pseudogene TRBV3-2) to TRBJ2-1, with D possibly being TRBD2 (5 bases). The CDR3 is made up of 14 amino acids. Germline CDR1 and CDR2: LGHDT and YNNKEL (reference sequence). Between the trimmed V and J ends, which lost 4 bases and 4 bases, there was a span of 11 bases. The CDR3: CASSRASGYNEQFF. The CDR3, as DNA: TGTGCCAGCAGCCGTGCGAGCGGATACAATGAGCAGTTCTTC.

The CDR3 nucleotides read TGTGCCAGCAGCCCAGGGGGTATCTCTGGAAACACCATATATTTT. This codes for CASSPGGISGNTIYF. The rearrangement links TRBV9 to TRBJ1-3; 7 bases line up with TRBD1. The CDR3 covers 15 residues. V was clipped by 4 bases and J by 0 bases; unmatched bases: 4. Germline CDR1 is SGDLS and CDR2 is YYNGEE.

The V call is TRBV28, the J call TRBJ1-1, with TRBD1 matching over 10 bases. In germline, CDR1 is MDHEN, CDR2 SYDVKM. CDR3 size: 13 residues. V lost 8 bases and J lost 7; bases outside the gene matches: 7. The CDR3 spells CASRTGGRLEAFF. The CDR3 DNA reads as TGTGCCAGCCGGACAGGGGGGAGGCTTGAAGCTTTCTTT.

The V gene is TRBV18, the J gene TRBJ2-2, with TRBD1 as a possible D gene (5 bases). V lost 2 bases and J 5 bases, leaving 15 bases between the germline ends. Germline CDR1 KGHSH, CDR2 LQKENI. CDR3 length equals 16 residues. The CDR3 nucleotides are TGTGCCAGCTCACCAGGGGCCAGAACCAGGACCGGGGAGCTGTTTTTT. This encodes CASSPGARTRTGELFF.

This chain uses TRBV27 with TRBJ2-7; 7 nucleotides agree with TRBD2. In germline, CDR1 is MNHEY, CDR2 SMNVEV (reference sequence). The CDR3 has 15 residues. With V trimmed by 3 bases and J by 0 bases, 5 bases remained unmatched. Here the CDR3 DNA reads TGTGCCAGCAGTTTGATGGGGGGGAGCTCCTACGAGCAGTACTTC. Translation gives CASSLMGGSSYEQYF.

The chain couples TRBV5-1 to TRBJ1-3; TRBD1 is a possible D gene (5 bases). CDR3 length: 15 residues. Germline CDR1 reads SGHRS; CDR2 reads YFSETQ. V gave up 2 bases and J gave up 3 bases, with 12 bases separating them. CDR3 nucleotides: TGCGCCAGCAGCTTACCCGGGACTGTTGGAAACACCATATATTTT. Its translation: CASSLPGTVGNTIYF. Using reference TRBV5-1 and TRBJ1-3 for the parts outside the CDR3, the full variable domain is KAGVTQTPRYLIKTRGQQVTLSCSPISGHRSVSWYQQTPGQGLQFLFEYFSETQRNKGNFPGRFSGRQFSNSRSEMNVSTLELGDSALYLCASSLPGTVGNTIYFGEGSWLTVV.

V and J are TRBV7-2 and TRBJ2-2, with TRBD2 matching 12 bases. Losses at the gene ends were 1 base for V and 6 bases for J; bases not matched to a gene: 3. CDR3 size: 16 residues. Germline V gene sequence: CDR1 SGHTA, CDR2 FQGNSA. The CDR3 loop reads CASSLGLAGGPGELFF. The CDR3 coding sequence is TGTGCCAGCAGCTTAGGGCTAGCGGGGGGGCCCGGGGAGCTGTTTTTT.

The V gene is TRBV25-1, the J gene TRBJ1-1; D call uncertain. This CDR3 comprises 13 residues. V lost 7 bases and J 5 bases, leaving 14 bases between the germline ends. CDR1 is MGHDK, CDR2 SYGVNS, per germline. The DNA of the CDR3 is TGTGCCAGCACCTTAAGCCGGGGAACTGAAGCTTTCTTT. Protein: CASTLSRGTEAFF.

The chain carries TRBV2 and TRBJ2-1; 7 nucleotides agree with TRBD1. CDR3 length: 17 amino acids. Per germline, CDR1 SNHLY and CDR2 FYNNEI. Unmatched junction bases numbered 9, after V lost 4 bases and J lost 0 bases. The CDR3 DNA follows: TGTGCCAGCAGTGGACAGGGAGAGGGGCTCTCCTACAATGAGCAGTTCTTC. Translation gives CASSGQGEGLSYNEQFF.

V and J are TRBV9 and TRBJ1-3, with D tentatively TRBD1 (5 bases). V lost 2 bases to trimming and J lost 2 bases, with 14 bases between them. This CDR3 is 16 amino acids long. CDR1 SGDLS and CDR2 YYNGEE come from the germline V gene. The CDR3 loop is CASSVTTGVAGNTIYF. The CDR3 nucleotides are TGTGCCAGCAGCGTTACTACGGGGGTGGCTGGAAACACCATATATTTT.

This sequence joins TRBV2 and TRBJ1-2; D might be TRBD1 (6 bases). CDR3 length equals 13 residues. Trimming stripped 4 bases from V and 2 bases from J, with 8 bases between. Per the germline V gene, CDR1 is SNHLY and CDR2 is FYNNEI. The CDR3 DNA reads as TGTGCCAGCAGTGTCGGACAGAACTATGGCTACACCTTC. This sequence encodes CASSVGQNYGYTF.

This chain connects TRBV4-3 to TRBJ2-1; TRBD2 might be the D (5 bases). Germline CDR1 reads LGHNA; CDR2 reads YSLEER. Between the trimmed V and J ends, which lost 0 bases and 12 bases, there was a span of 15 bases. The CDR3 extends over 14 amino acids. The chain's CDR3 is CASSQEARNGGQFF. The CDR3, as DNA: TGCGCCAGCAGCCAAGAAGCCAGGAATGGAGGGCAGTTCTTC.

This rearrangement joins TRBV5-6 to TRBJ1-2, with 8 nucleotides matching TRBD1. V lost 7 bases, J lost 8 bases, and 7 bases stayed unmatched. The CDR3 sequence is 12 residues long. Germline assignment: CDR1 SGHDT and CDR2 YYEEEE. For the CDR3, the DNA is TGTGCCAGCGACAGGACAGGGCGAGGCTACACCTTC. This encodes CASDRTGRGYTF.

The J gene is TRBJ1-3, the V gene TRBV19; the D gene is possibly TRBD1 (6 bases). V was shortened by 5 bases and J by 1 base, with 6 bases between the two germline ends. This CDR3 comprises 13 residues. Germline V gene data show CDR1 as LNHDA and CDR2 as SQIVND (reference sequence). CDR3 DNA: TGTGCCAGTAGTCAGGGGTCTGGAAACACCATATATTTT. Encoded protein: CASSQGSGNTIYF.

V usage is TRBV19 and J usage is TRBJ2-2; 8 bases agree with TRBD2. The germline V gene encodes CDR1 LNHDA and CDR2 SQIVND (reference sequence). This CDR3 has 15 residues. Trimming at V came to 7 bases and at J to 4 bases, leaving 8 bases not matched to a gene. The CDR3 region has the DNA TGTGCCAGTACCGGTAGCGGGACCGGCACCGGGGAGCTGTTTTTT. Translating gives CASTGSGTGTGELFF.

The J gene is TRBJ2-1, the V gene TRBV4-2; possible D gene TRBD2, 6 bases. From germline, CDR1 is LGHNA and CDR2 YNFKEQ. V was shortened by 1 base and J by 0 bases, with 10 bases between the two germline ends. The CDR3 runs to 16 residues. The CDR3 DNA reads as TGTGCCAGCAGCCAAGCTAGCGAGAACTCCTACAATGAGCAGTTCTTC. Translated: CASSQASENSYNEQFF.

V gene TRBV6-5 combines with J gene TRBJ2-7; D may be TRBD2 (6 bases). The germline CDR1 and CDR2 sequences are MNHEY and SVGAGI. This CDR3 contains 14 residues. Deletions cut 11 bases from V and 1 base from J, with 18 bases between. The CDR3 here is CASWGEDYSYEQYF. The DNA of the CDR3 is TGTGCCTCATGGGGAGAGGACTATTCCTACGAGCAGTACTTC.

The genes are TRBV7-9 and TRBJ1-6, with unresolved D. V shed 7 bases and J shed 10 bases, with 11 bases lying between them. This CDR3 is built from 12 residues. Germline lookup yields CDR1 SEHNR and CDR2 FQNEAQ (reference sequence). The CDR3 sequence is CASTTFGSPLHF. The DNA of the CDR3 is TGTGCCAGCACCACCTTCGGGTCACCCCTCCACTTT.

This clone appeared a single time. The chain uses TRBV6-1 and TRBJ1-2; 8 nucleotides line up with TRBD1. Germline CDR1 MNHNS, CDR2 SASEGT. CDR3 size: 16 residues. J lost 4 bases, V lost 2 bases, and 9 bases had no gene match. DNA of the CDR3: TGTGCCAGCAGTGAATCGCCGGGACAGGCTAGCTATGGCTACACCTTC. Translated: CASSESPGQASYGYTF.

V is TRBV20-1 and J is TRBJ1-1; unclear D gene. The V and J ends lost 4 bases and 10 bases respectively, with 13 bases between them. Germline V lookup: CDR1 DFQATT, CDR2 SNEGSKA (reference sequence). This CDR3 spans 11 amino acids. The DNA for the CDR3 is TGCAGTGCTAAGCGACCTGAAGTAGCTTTCTTT. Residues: CSAKRPEVAFF.

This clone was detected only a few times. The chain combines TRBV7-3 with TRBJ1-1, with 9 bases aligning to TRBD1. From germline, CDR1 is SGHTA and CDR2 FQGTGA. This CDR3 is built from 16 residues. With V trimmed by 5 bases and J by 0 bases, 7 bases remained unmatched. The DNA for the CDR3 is TGTGCCAGCAGCCTTCAGGGACAGGGTCTGAACACTGAAGCTTTCTTT. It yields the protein CASSLQGQGLNTEAFF.

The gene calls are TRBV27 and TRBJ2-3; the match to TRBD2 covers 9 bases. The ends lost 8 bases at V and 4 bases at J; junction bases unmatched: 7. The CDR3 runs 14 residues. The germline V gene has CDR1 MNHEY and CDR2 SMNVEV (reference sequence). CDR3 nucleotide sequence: TGTGCCAGCTCCAAGGCGGGGGGGGCAGATACGCAGTATTTT. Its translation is CASSKAGGADTQYF.